This record covers a single T cell receptor (beta chain). The data derive from a study of blood T cell repertoires in COVID-19. The wider study: The United States, Italy and Spain were the sources of the acute and convalescent COVID-19 samples. PBMCs, B-cell-depleted T cells, or T cells provided the cDNA or gDNA that made up the material.

Original methodology: Reference gene primer amplification gave nucleated cell count estimates. Measured with immunoSEQ multiplex PCR; TCRdb has only the in-frame clones, and not every one. The D gene and trimming were derived from the DNA, and the V and J assignments and clone size from that table. Of hundreds of thousands of clones in the sample, 87% were seen once. This CDR3 comprises 14 residues. Germline V CDR1 and CDR2: LGHDT, YNNKEL (reference sequence). Trimming removed 8 bases from V and 4 bases from J; junction bases left unmatched: 10. The sequencing input was peripheral blood. This chain joins TRBV3-1 (or the pseudogene TRBV3-2) and TRBJ2-7; 8 nucleotides match TRBD1. The clonotype comes from a woman aged 35 to 49 who had recovered from COVID-19. The CDR3 region is CASAHRGSTYEQYF. The CDR3 nucleotides read TGTGCCAGCGCACACAGGGGGAGCACTTACGAGCAGTACTTC.